These 21 T cell receptor beta chains were sequenced from one sample in a study of blood T cell repertoires in COVID-19. The table came from immunoSEQ multiplex PCR; TCRdb's copy has only in-frame clones and leaves some out. The sample contains some 460,000 clones, around 87% of which appear only once. Sequenced material: PBMCs or T cells enriched from blood (not recorded which). Receptors were obtained from a woman under 30 who had recovered from COVID-19.

The chain links TRBV5-1 to TRBJ1-2; a possible D gene is TRBD1 (5 bases). This CDR3 is built from 16 residues. Trimming cost V 2 bases and J 2 bases, with 16 bases left between them. CDR1 SGHRS and CDR2 YFSETQ come from the germline V gene. The CDR3 sequence is CASSLVIDGANYGYTF. The CDR3 region has the DNA TGCGCCAGCAGCTTAGTTATCGATGGGGCAAACTATGGCTACACCTTC.

The chain joins TRBV10-1 to TRBJ1-3; D is unclear. Germline V lookup: CDR1 WNHNN, CDR2 SYGVQD (reference sequence). This CDR3 is 14 amino acids long. V was cut by 2 bases and J by 2 bases, with 7 bases left in between. CDR3 residues: CASSENIAGNTIYF. As DNA, the CDR3 is TGCGCCAGCAGTGAGAACATTGCTGGAAACACCATATATTTT.

The rearrangement links TRBV2 to TRBJ2-3, with 11 nucleotides matching TRBD2. The CDR3 length is 15 residues. Germline CDR1 SNHLY, CDR2 FYNNEI. V lost 9 bases and J lost 12; bases outside the gene matches: 17. CDR3 bases: TGTGCCAGACGAATAACTAGCGGGGGTTCCCCCCCCCAGTATTTT. Encoded protein: CARRITSGGSPPQYF. Variable domain in full (rest from reference TRBV2 and TRBJ2-3): EPEVTQTPSHQVTQMGQEVILRCVPISNHLYFYWYRQILGQKVEFLVSFYNNEISEKSEIFDDQFSVERPDGSNFTLKIRSTKLEDSAMYFCARRITSGGSPPQYFGPGTRLTVL.

This chain connects TRBV28 to TRBJ1-1; D might be TRBD1 (5 bases). Between the trimmed V and J ends, which lost 11 bases and 0 bases, there was a span of 19 bases. The CDR3 contains 15 residues. Germline CDR1 MDHEN, CDR2 SYDVKM. CDR3 DNA sequence: TGTGCCGGCTCATCATGGGGCGGGATGAACACTGAAGCTTTCTTT. Amino acid sequence: CAGSSWGGMNTEAFF.

This chain joins TRBV11-2 and TRBJ2-3; tentative D call: TRBD2 (6 bases). V was cut by 0 bases and J by 0 bases, with 10 bases left in between. The germline CDR1 and CDR2 sequences are SGHAT and FQNNGV. This CDR3 is built from 16 residues. CDR3 bases: TGTGCCAGCAGCTTAGATCTTGGGACTAGCACAGATACGCAGTATTTT. It yields the protein CASSLDLGTSTDTQYF.

The genes are TRBV30 and TRBJ1-2; 8 nucleotides agree with TRBD1. CDR3 length equals 12 residues. V shed 2 bases and J 5 bases; nucleotides not matched to a gene: 1. Germline loops: CDR1 GTSNPN, CDR2 SVGIG (reference sequence). The CDR3, as DNA: TGTGCCTGGAGTACAGGGGGGTATGGCTACACCTTC. Translated, it gives CAWSTGGYGYTF.

J is TRBJ1-4 and V is TRBV7-2; TRBD1 aligns across 7 bases. V was pared by 4 bases and J by 3 bases, with 2 bases of the junction left unmatched. CDR1 SGHTA and CDR2 FQGNSA come from the germline V gene. The CDR3 consists of 14 residues. The CDR3 region is CASSYQGANEKLFF. For the CDR3, the DNA is TGTGCCAGCAGCTATCAGGGGGCTAATGAAAAACTGTTTTTT.

This clone came up many times. The CDR3 DNA reads as TGTGCCAGTAGTAAACAGGATGATCAGCCCCAGCATTTT. It is translated as CASSKQDDQPQHF. This chain joins TRBV19 and TRBJ1-5; tentative D call: TRBD1 (5 bases). Trimming stripped 4 bases from V and 5 bases from J, with 9 bases between. Germline V gives CDR1 LNHDA, CDR2 SQIVND (reference sequence). The CDR3 covers 13 residues.

DNA of the CDR3: TGTGCCAGCAGCTTAGGTACTCTGAACACTGAAGCTTTCTTT. Translated: CASSLGTLNTEAFF. J is TRBJ1-1 and V is TRBV7-8; D gene ambiguous. V gave up 1 base and J gave up 0 bases, with 6 bases separating them. The length of the CDR3 is 14 residues. Germline assignment: CDR1 SGHVS and CDR2 FQNEAQ.

The chain uses TRBV19 and TRBJ2-1; tentative D call: TRBD1 (5 bases). Trimming pared 5 bases from V and 10 bases from J, leaving 21 bases between. CDR3 length equals 15 residues. Germline CDR1 is LNHDA and CDR2 is SQIVND (reference sequence). The CDR3 reads CASSLRQSLTWEQFF. DNA of the CDR3: TGTGCCAGTAGTCTAAGACAGTCCCTAACATGGGAGCAGTTCTTC.

J is TRBJ2-4 and V is TRBV27; TRBD2 matches 8 bases. V shed 2 bases and J 4 bases; nucleotides not matched to a gene: 10. The CDR3 is 17 residues long. Germline CDR1 and CDR2: MNHEY and SMNVEV (reference sequence). DNA of the CDR3: TGTGCCAGCAGTTTAAAACGGGGAGTAGCGGGGAAAAACATTCAGTACTTC. Residues: CASSLKRGVAGKNIQYF.

The J gene is TRBJ2-3, the V gene TRBV30; no firm D call. The V end lost 3 bases, the J end lost 3 bases, and 4 bases lay between the germline ends. The length of the CDR3 is 11 residues. CDR1 and CDR2 from the germline V gene are GTSNPN and SVGIG (reference sequence). CDR3 in amino acids: CAWSGTDTQYF. The CDR3 DNA is TGTGCCTGGAGCGGGACAGATACGCAGTATTTT.

The chain carries TRBV5-1 and TRBJ2-7; D gene ambiguous. Germline lookup yields CDR1 SGHRS and CDR2 YFSETQ. This CDR3 is built from 14 residues. V lost 0 bases and J lost 3, with 10 bases in between. The DNA for the CDR3 is TGCGCCAGCAGCTTGGCTGGCCCAGGCTACGAGCAGTACTTC. Protein sequence: CASSLAGPGYEQYF. The entire variable domain, with the rest obtained from reference TRBV5-1 and TRBJ2-7, is as follows: KAGVTQTPRYLIKTRGQQVTLSCSPISGHRSVSWYQQTPGQGLQFLFEYFSETQRNKGNFPGRFSGRQFSNSRSEMNVSTLELGDSALYLCASSLAGPGYEQYFGPGTRLTVT.

This clone was observed a few times. This chain joins TRBV2 and TRBJ1-5, with 9 bases aligning to TRBD1. CDR3 length: 15 amino acids. The trim removed 5 bases at V and 9 bases at J, leaving 11 bases unmatched. Germline V gene data show CDR1 as SNHLY and CDR2 as FYNNEI. CDR3 sequence (DNA): TGTGCCAGCAGTACCGGGACAGGGTGGAATGGGCCCCAGCATTTT. Amino acids: CASSTGTGWNGPQHF.

This chain connects TRBV5-1 to TRBJ2-7; 9 bases are a match to TRBD2. J was trimmed by 7 bases and V by 2 bases; bases with no gene match: 7. The germline V gene encodes CDR1 SGHRS and CDR2 YFSETQ. The CDR3 consists of 14 residues. The CDR3 region has the DNA TGCGCCAGCAGCTTCGGCGGGGGGGAGCGGGAGCAGTACTTC. Amino acids: CASSFGGGEREQYF.

This chain uses TRBV18 with TRBJ1-6; D may be TRBD1 (5 bases). The V gene lost 5 bases and the J gene lost 7 bases, with 9 bases spanning the gap. In germline, CDR1 is KGHSH, CDR2 LQKENI. The CDR3 is made up of 13 amino acids. CDR3 in DNA: TGTGCCAGCTCATCCGGACAAAATTCACCCCTCCACTTT. This codes for CASSSGQNSPLHF.

This clone has a handful of counts. CDR3 bases: TGTGCCAGCAGCTTAGAACACCTTCTGGAGCAGTACTTC. The encoded protein is CASSLEHLLEQYF. J is TRBJ2-7 and V is TRBV7-2, with D unresolved. Germline-derived CDR1 and CDR2 are SGHTA and FQGNSA. The CDR3 sequence is 13 residues long. The germline V and J ends were trimmed by 1 base and 7 bases, with 11 bases remaining between them.

This clone was detected only once. The chain employs TRBV25-1 and TRBJ2-7; possibly TRBD2 for D (6 bases). Deletions cut 1 base from V and 3 bases from J, with 13 bases between. The CDR3 has 15 residues. The germline gives CDR1 MGHDK, CDR2 SYGVNS. The CDR3 sequence is CASSELGGADYEQYF. CDR3 in DNA: TGTGCCAGCAGTGAATTAGGAGGGGCCGACTACGAGCAGTACTTC.

This clone appeared a few times. The V gene is TRBV3-1 (or the pseudogene TRBV3-2), the J gene TRBJ2-1; D unclear. This CDR3 has 13 amino acids. V was pared by 4 bases and J by 9 bases, with 13 bases between. The V gene's germline CDR1 is LGHDT and CDR2 YNNKEL (reference sequence). The CDR3 bases are TGTGCCAGCAGCCGGTCGGCCTGGAGTGAGCAGTTCTTC. It translates to CASSRSAWSEQFF.

J is TRBJ2-1 and V is TRBV10-1, with a tentative D call TRBD1 (6 bases). The ends were cut back, 5 bases at V and 7 bases at J, with 15 bases in the middle. In germline, CDR1 is WNHNN, CDR2 SYGVQD (reference sequence). This CDR3 region has 14 residues. CDR3 in DNA: TGCGCCAGCAGTCTGGACGGGACAAAGAATGAGCAGTTCTTC. Translating it yields CASSLDGTKNEQFF.

This clone came up once. V is TRBV11-2 and J is TRBJ2-1; D might be TRBD2 (5 bases). This CDR3 region has 13 residues. Trimming stripped 5 bases from V and 9 bases from J, with 14 bases between. Germline V CDR1 and CDR2: SGHAT, FQNNGV. The CDR3 nucleotides read TGTGCCAGCAGCCCCCTGAGGGTTCCTGAGCAGTTCTTC. This gives the protein CASSPLRVPEQFF.